This passage covers 2 T cell receptor beta chains from one sample sequenced in a study of PD-1 blockade in classical Hodgkin lymphoma. Every single patient, without exception, relapsed after autologous stem cell transplantation, and brentuximab vedotin exposure varied. Profiled with immunoSEQ multiplex PCR; TCRdb holds only in-frame clones, not every one. The data contain approximately 150,000 clones, about 78% of them singletons. The sample here was peripheral blood mononuclear cells (PBMCs), taken before the second cycle of nivolumab. The receptors shown here come from a human donor with classical Hodgkin lymphoma.

The chain uses TRBV19 and TRBJ2-2; 9 bases match TRBD1. V lost 4 bases, J lost 10 bases, and 4 bases stayed unmatched. This CDR3 is built from 13 residues. CDR1 LNHDA and CDR2 SQIVND come from the germline V gene (reference sequence). CDR3 residues: CASSTQGAVELFF. The CDR3 DNA reads as TGTGCCAGTAGTACACAGGGGGCGGTGGAGCTGTTTTTT.

V usage is TRBV7-3 and J usage is TRBJ2-7; D gene uncertain. The CDR3 consists of 13 residues. V gave up 2 bases and J gave up 6 bases, with 11 bases separating them. Germline CDR1 and CDR2: SGHTA and FQGTGA. The CDR3 reads CASSLSPNREQYF. DNA for the CDR3: TGTGCCAGCAGCTTATCCCCCAATCGCGAGCAGTACTTC.